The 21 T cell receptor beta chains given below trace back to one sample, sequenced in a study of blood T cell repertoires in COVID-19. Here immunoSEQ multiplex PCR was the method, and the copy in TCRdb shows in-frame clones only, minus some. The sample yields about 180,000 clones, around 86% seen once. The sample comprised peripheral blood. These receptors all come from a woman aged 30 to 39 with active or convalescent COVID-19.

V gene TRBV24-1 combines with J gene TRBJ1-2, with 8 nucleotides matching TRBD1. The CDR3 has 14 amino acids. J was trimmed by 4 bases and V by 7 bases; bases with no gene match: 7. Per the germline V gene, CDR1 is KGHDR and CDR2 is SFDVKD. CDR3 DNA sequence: TGTGCCACCAGAGACAGGGGCCCGCCCTATGGCTACACCTTC. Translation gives CATRDRGPPYGYTF.

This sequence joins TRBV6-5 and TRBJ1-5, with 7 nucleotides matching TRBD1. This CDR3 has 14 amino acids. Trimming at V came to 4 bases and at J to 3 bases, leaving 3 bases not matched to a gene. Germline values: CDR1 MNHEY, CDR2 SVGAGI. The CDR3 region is CASSFGQVNQPQHF. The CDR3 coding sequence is TGTGCCAGCAGTTTCGGACAGGTCAATCAGCCCCAGCATTTT.

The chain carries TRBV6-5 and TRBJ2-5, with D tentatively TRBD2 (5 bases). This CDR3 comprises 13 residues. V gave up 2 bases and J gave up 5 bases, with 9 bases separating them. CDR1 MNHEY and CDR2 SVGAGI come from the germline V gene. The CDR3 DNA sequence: TGTGCCAGCAGTTACGGACTCTGGGAGACCCAGTACTTC. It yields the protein CASSYGLWETQYF.

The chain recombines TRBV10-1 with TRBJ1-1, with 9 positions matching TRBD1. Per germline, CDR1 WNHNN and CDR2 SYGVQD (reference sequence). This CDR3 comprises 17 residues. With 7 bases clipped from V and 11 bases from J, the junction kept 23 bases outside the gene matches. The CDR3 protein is CASNPGTGSEVWRKAFF. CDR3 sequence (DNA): TGCGCCAGCAACCCCGGGACAGGGTCCGAGGTGTGGAGGAAGGCTTTCTTT.

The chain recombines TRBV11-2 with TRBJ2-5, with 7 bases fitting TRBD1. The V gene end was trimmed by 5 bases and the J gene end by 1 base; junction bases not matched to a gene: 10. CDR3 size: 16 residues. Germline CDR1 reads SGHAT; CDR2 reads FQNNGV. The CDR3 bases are TGTGCCAGCAGCGCACGGACAGGTGGACCCCAAGAGACCCAGTACTTC. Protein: CASSARTGGPQETQYF. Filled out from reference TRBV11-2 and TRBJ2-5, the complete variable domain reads EAGVAQSPRYKIIEKRQSVAFWCNPISGHATLYWYQQILGQGPKLLIQFQNNGVVDDSQLPKDRFSAERLKGVDSTLKIQPAKLEDSAVYLCASSARTGGPQETQYFGPGTRLLVL.

CDR3 DNA: TGTGCCAGCAGCTCTGGGACAGGTCTTGGAAACACCATATATTTT. Translating it yields CASSSGTGLGNTIYF. The chain has TRBV11-2 and TRBJ1-3; 8 nucleotides line up with TRBD1. CDR3 length: 15 amino acids. Germline CDR1 and CDR2: SGHAT and FQNNGV. J gave up 3 bases and V 4 bases, and 5 bases lay outside the gene matches.

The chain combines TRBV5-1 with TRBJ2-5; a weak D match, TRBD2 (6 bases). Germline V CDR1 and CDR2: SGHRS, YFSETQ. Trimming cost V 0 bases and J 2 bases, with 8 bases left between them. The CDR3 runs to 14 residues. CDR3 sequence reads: CASSLGGGQETQYF. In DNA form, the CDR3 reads TGCGCCAGCAGCTTGGGTGGGGGGCAAGAGACCCAGTACTTC.

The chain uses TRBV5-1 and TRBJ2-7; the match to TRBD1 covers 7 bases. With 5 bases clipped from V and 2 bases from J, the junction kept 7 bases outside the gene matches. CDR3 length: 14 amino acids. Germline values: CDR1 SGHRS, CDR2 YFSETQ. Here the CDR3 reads CASRSFQGAYEQYF. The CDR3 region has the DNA TGCGCCAGCAGGTCTTTCCAGGGGGCCTACGAGCAGTACTTC.

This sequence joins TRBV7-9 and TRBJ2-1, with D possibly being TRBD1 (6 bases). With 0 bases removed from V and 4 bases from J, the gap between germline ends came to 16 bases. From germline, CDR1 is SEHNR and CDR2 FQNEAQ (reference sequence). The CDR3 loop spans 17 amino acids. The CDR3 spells CASSLAKRTAYYNEQFF. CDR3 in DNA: TGTGCCAGCAGCTTAGCGAAAAGGACAGCATATTACAATGAGCAGTTCTTC.

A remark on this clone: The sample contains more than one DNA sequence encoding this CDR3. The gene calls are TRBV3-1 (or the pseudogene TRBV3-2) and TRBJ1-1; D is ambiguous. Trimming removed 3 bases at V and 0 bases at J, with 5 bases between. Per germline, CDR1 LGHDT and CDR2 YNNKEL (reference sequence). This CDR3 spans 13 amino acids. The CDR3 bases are TGTGCCAGCAGCCATAATCTGAACACTGAAGCTTTCTTT. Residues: CASSHNLNTEAFF.

The CDR3 region has the DNA TGTGCCAGCAGCTTAGGAGGAGGGCCGCCATACGAGCAGTACTTC. Protein: CASSLGGGPPYEQYF. The chain employs TRBV7-2 and TRBJ2-7; D possibly corresponds to TRBD2 (6 bases). CDR3 length: 15 amino acids. V lost 1 base and J 4 bases, leaving 14 bases between the germline ends. Germline-derived CDR1 and CDR2 are SGHTA and FQGNSA.

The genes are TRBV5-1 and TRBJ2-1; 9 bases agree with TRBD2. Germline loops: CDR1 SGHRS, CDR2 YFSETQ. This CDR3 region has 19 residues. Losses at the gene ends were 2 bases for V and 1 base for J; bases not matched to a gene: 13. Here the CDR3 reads CASSLRESSGSRSYNEQFF. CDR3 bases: TGCGCCAGCAGCTTAAGGGAGAGTAGCGGGAGCAGGTCCTACAATGAGCAGTTCTTC.

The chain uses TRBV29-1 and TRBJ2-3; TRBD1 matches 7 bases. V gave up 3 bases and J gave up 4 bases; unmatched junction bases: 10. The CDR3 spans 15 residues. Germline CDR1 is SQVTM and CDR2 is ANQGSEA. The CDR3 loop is CSVEGTVKYPDTQYF. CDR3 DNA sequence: TGCAGCGTTGAGGGGACAGTTAAGTACCCAGATACGCAGTATTTT.

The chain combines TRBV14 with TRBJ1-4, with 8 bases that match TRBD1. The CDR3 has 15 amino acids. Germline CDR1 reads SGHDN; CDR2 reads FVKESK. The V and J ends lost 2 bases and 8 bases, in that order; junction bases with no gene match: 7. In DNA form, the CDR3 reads TGTGCCAGCAGCCAATTGAGGCAGGGGGCAGAAAAACTGTTTTTT. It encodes CASSQLRQGAEKLFF.

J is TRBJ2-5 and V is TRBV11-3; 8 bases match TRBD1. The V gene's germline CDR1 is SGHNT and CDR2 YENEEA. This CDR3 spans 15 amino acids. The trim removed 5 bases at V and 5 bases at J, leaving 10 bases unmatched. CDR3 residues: CASSPLGQGAETQYF. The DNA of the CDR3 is TGTGCCAGCAGCCCCCTAGGACAGGGAGCGGAGACCCAGTACTTC.

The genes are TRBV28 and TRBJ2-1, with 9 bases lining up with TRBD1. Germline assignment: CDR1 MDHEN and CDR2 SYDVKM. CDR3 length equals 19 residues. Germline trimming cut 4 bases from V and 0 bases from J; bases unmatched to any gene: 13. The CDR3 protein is CASSSPTGGASSSYNEQFF. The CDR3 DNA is TGTGCCAGCAGTTCCCCGACAGGGGGGGCGTCAAGCTCCTACAATGAGCAGTTCTTC.

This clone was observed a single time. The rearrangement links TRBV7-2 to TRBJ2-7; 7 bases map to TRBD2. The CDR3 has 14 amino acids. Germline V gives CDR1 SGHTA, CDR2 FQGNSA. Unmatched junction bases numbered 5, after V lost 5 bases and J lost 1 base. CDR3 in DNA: TGTGCCAGCAGCCATACTAGCGATTCCTACGAGCAGTACTTC. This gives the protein CASSHTSDSYEQYF.

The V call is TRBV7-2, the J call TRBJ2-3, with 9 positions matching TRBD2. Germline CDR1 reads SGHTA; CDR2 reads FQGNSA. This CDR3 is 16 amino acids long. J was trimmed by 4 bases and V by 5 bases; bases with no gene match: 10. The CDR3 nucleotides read TGTGCCAGCAGCCCCGACTTTGCGGGAGGGGCAGATACGCAGTATTTT. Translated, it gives CASSPDFAGGADTQYF.

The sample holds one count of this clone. The CDR3 loop is CAISGGTGGNQPQHF. The CDR3 coding sequence is TGTGCCATCAGTGGGGGGACAGGGGGGAATCAGCCCCAGCATTTT. The chain joins TRBV10-3 to TRBJ1-5; 11 bases align to TRBD1. In germline, CDR1 is ENHRY, CDR2 SYGVKD. This CDR3 comprises 15 residues. V shed 4 bases, J shed 4 bases, and the junction held 3 bases outside the gene matches.

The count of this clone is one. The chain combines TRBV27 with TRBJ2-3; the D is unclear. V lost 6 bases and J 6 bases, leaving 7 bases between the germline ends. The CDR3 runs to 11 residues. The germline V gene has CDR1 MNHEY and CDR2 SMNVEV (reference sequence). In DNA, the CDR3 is TGTGCCAGCAGCCTCGGGGATACGCAGTATTTT. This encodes CASSLGDTQYF.

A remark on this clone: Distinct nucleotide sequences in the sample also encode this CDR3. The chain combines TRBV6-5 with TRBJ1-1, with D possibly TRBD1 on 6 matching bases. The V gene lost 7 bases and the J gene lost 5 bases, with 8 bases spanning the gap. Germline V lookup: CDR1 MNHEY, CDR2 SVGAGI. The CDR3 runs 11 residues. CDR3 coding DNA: TGTGCCAGCACGAGGGGGACTGAAGCTTTCTTT. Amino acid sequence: CASTRGTEAFF.